The 30 T cell receptor beta chains below come from one sample, sequenced in a study of cytomegalovirus exposure and HLA in healthy donors. PCR was performed using 60 Vbeta and 13 Jbeta primers. Sequencing used immunoSEQ multiplex PCR; TCRdb keeps in-frame clones, though not all of them. Found here are about 200,000 clones, 79% of them singletons; the top ten hold approximately 0.39%. The sequencing input was PBMCs. These receptors came from a male donor in good health and CMV-seropositive.

The gene calls are TRBV6-6 and TRBJ1-1; D might be TRBD1 (6 bases). CDR1 MNHNY and CDR2 SVGAGI come from the germline V gene (reference sequence). Trimming stripped 8 bases from V and 8 bases from J, with 12 bases between. The CDR3 sequence is 11 residues long. The CDR3 nucleotides read TGTGCCAGCCACTCGGACAGAGAAGCTTTCTTT. The encoded protein is CASHSDREAFF.

The rearrangement links TRBV5-4 to TRBJ2-5; no firm D call. The CDR3 length is 14 residues. Germline CDR1 SGHNT, CDR2 YYREEE (reference sequence). V was clipped by 0 bases and J by 3 bases, with 9 bases between them. CDR3 DNA: TGTGCCAGCAGCTTGGCCTCAGGCGAAGAGACCCAGTACTTC. This codes for CASSLASGEETQYF. Variable domain in full (rest from reference TRBV5-4 and TRBJ2-5): ETGVTQSPTHLIKTRGQQVTLRCSSQSGHNTVSWYQQALGQGPQFIFQYYREEENGRGNFPPRFSGLQFPNYSSELNVNALELDDSALYLCASSLASGEETQYFGPGTRLLVL.

The chain joins TRBV9 to TRBJ1-2; a possible D gene is TRBD1 (6 bases). The CDR3 extends over 14 amino acids. The germline V gene encodes CDR1 SGDLS and CDR2 YYNGEE. V lost 3 bases and J 5 bases, leaving 14 bases between the germline ends. Written as DNA, the CDR3 is TGTGCCAGCAGCGCCGGGACACAACTATATGGCTACACCTTC. Its translation: CASSAGTQLYGYTF.

This clone has just a few counts. This rearrangement joins TRBV29-1 to TRBJ2-4; D may be TRBD1 (5 bases). The V gene lost 6 bases and the J gene lost 9 bases, with 18 bases spanning the gap. Germline V gene sequence: CDR1 SQVTM, CDR2 ANQGSEA. CDR3 size: 13 residues. The CDR3, as DNA: TGCAGCGTAGTTTATAGACAGTCAGGCATTCAGTACTTC. Its protein product is CSVVYRQSGIQYF.

The chain has TRBV11-2 and TRBJ2-7; 7 nucleotides line up with TRBD1. CDR1 SGHAT and CDR2 FQNNGV come from the germline V gene. CDR3 length: 14 amino acids. Germline trimming cut 5 bases from V and 3 bases from J; bases unmatched to any gene: 7. CDR3 DNA sequence: TGTGCCAGCAGCCCGCGGACAGGTGGCTACGAGCAGTACTTC. Translation gives CASSPRTGGYEQYF.

This clone was counted between two and nine times. The genes are TRBV4-1 and TRBJ2-6, with TRBD1 as a possible D gene (6 bases). In germline, CDR1 is MGHRA, CDR2 YSYEKL. Trimming stripped 2 bases from V and 3 bases from J, with 14 bases between. The CDR3 is 17 amino acids. CDR3 nucleotides: TGCGCCAGCAGCCAATCTCAGACAGGAAGTGGGGCCAACGTCCTGACTTTC. The encoded protein is CASSQSQTGSGANVLTF.

V usage is TRBV5-1 and J usage is TRBJ2-1; weak D call: TRBD1 (6 bases). V was shortened by 0 bases and J by 5 bases, with 15 bases between the two germline ends. CDR1 is SGHRS and CDR2 is YFSETQ in the germline V gene. The CDR3 runs 16 residues. The CDR3 sequence is CASSLELRGSDNEQFF. Here the CDR3 DNA reads TGCGCCAGCAGCTTGGAGTTAAGGGGGTCGGACAATGAGCAGTTCTTC.

The sample holds one count of this clone. J is TRBJ2-7 and V is TRBV11-2; 10 bases fit TRBD1. CDR1 is SGHAT, CDR2 FQNNGV, per germline. The CDR3 runs 15 residues. J gave up 3 bases and V 4 bases, and 6 bases lay outside the gene matches. The CDR3 coding sequence is TGTGCCAGCAGCTACGACAGGGGGCCCATCTACGAGCAGTACTTC. Amino acid sequence: CASSYDRGPIYEQYF. Based on the CDR3 plus reference TRBV11-2 and TRBJ2-7, the full variable domain is EAGVAQSPRYKIIEKRQSVAFWCNPISGHATLYWYQQILGQGPKLLIQFQNNGVVDDSQLPKDRFSAERLKGVDSTLKIQPAKLEDSAVYLCASSYDRGPIYEQYFGPGTRLTVT.

V and J are TRBV30 and TRBJ1-2; TRBD1 aligns across 7 bases. The length of the CDR3 is 14 residues. V trimming: 2 bases; J trimming: 7 bases; junction bases outside the gene matches: 10. The germline V gene encodes CDR1 GTSNPN and CDR2 SVGIG (reference sequence). This chain's CDR3 is CAWSPRDSLFGYTF. CDR3 bases: TGTGCCTGGAGTCCCCGGGACAGCTTGTTTGGCTACACCTTC.

The chain uses TRBV7-8 and TRBJ1-1; perhaps TRBD1 as D (5 bases). Germline loops: CDR1 SGHVS, CDR2 FQNEAQ. The V gene lost 5 bases and the J gene lost 3 bases, with 19 bases spanning the gap. The CDR3 covers 16 residues. In nucleotides, the CDR3 is TGTGCCAGCAGCACGAGAGAGGGGTCGGGAGACACTGAAGCTTTCTTT. It codes for CASSTREGSGDTEAFF.

The genes are TRBV7-7 and TRBJ2-5; D call uncertain. The CDR3 is made up of 16 amino acids. Trimming took off 5 bases at V and 4 bases at J, with 20 bases between the two ends. Germline V gives CDR1 SSHAT, CDR2 FNYEAQ (reference sequence). The CDR3 here is CASSPRLMHVPETQYF. CDR3 DNA sequence: TGTGCCAGCAGCCCGCGTCTAATGCATGTTCCAGAGACCCAGTACTTC.

The V and J genes are TRBV20-1 and TRBJ2-3; D not resolved. Looked up from germline, CDR1 is DFQATT and CDR2 is SNEGSKA (reference sequence). V was shortened by 6 bases and J by 9 bases, with 13 bases between the two germline ends. CDR3 length equals 11 residues. The CDR3 DNA is TGCAGTGCCCTCCTGTTCCCGACGCAGTATTTT. This codes for CSALLFPTQYF.

The chain employs TRBV2 and TRBJ1-6, with D tentatively TRBD1 (6 bases). The ends were cut back, 7 bases at V and 10 bases at J, with 17 bases in the middle. Per the germline V gene, CDR1 is SNHLY and CDR2 is FYNNEI. There are 14 residues in the CDR3. The CDR3 loop is CASIGDNRVSPLHF. CDR3 coding DNA: TGTGCCAGCATAGGGGATAACAGGGTATCACCCCTCCACTTT. Filled out from reference TRBV2 and TRBJ1-6, the complete variable domain reads EPEVTQTPSHQVTQMGQEVILRCVPISNHLYFYWYRQILGQKVEFLVSFYNNEISEKSEIFDDQFSVERPDGSNFTLKIRSTKLEDSAMYFCASIGDNRVSPLHFGNGTRLTVT.

The gene calls are TRBV4-2 and TRBJ2-7, with 8 bases identical to TRBD1. The germline V gene has CDR1 LGHNA and CDR2 YNFKEQ. V gave up 1 base and J gave up 2 bases; unmatched junction bases: 7. The CDR3 spans 16 residues. The chain's CDR3 is CASSQARGQAAYEQYF. The DNA for the CDR3 is TGTGCCAGCAGCCAAGCCCGGGGACAGGCTGCCTACGAGCAGTACTTC.

This clone was observed once. The CDR3 loop is CASSSTGTGTEAFF. DNA for the CDR3: TGTGCCAGCAGCTCGACAGGGACTGGCACTGAAGCTTTCTTT. The genes are TRBV5-6 and TRBJ1-1; 7 nucleotides line up with TRBD1. The CDR3 length is 14 residues. With 3 bases clipped from V and 4 bases from J, the junction kept 6 bases outside the gene matches. Germline values: CDR1 SGHDT, CDR2 YYEEEE. The whole variable domain, remainder taken from reference TRBV5-6 and TRBJ1-1, is DAGVTQSPTHLIKTRGQQVTLRCSPKSGHDTVSWYQQALGQGPQFIFQYYEEEERQRGNFPDRFSGHQFPNYSSELNVNALLLGDSALYLCASSSTGTGTEAFFGQGTRLTVV.

This chain joins TRBV5-8 and TRBJ2-7; 8 bases align to TRBD2. Losses at the gene ends were 4 bases for V and 0 bases for J; bases not matched to a gene: 9. The CDR3 length is 16 residues. CDR1 and CDR2 from the germline V gene are SGHTS and YDEGEE. Here the CDR3 reads CASSRLAPRSSYEQYF. Written as DNA, the CDR3 is TGTGCCAGCAGCCGACTAGCGCCCAGAAGCTCCTACGAGCAGTACTTC. Full variable domain (outside the CDR3, taken from reference TRBV5-8 and TRBJ2-7): EAGVTQSPTHLIKTRGQQATLRCSPISGHTSVYWYQQALGLGLQFLLWYDEGEERNRGNFPPRFSGRQFPNYSSELNVNALELEDSALYLCASSRLAPRSSYEQYFGPGTRLTVT.

This clone was detected only a few times. The chain joins TRBV13 to TRBJ1-1; TRBD1 matches 10 bases. The J segment lost 5 bases and the V segment lost 5 bases, leaving 11 bases of the junction unmatched. This CDR3 spans 16 amino acids. Looked up from germline, CDR1 is PRHDT and CDR2 is FYEKMQ (reference sequence). The CDR3 sequence: CASSIHPGQGWTEAFF. The CDR3 DNA sequence: TGTGCCAGCAGCATACATCCGGGACAGGGGTGGACTGAAGCTTTCTTT.

V and J are TRBV19 and TRBJ1-5, with no clear D. Per the germline V gene, CDR1 is LNHDA and CDR2 is SQIVND (reference sequence). The CDR3 is 14 amino acids. The ends were cut back, 1 base at V and 6 bases at J, with 10 bases in the middle. CDR3 DNA sequence: TGTGCCAGTAGTATAGCGGGGAAGAGTCAGCCCCAGCATTTT. The encoded protein is CASSIAGKSQPQHF.

The chain carries TRBV7-3 and TRBJ2-7, with 13 bases that match TRBD2. Germline V gives CDR1 SGHTA, CDR2 FQGTGA. Trimming at V came to 6 bases and at J to 5 bases, leaving 7 bases not matched to a gene. This CDR3 has 15 amino acids. CDR3: CASRHTGLAGDEQYF. DNA for the CDR3: TGTGCCAGCAGGCATACAGGACTAGCGGGGGACGAGCAGTACTTC. The full variable domain, completed using reference TRBV7-3 and TRBJ2-7, is GAGVSQTPSNKVTEKGKYVELRCDPISGHTALYWYRQSLGQGPEFLIYFQGTGAADDSGLPNDRFFAVRPEGSVSTLKIQRTERGDSAVYLCASRHTGLAGDEQYFGPGTRLTVT.

The chain joins TRBV7-2 to TRBJ2-1; 14 bases align to TRBD2. The CDR3 totals 19 residues. Trimming at V came to 4 bases and at J to 0 bases, leaving 8 bases not matched to a gene. CDR1 SGHTA and CDR2 FQGNSA come from the germline V gene. CDR3 DNA sequence: TGTGCCAGCAGCTCTCCGGGACTAGCGGGAGTCGCCTCCTACAATGAGCAGTTCTTC. Translation: CASSSPGLAGVASYNEQFF.

The chain carries TRBV5-3 and TRBJ1-5; 8 nucleotides agree with TRBD1. TRBV5-3 is assigned to the ORF class and has an uncertain function. The CDR3 loop spans 15 amino acids. V shed 4 bases and J 10 bases; nucleotides not matched to a gene: 13. CDR3: CARSLGEDREPPQHF. The CDR3 DNA sequence: TGTGCCAGAAGCCTCGGGGAGGACAGGGAACCTCCCCAGCATTTT.

The chain couples TRBV10-1 to TRBJ1-6; TRBD1 is a possible D gene (6 bases). CDR3 length: 16 amino acids. The V end was cut by 6 bases, the J end by 0 bases, with 12 bases between. Germline V gene data show CDR1 as WNHNN and CDR2 as SYGVQD (reference sequence). The CDR3: CASSPGQSSYNSPLHF. The CDR3 DNA reads TGCGCCAGCAGCCCAGGACAGAGCTCCTATAATTCACCCCTCCACTTT.

The gene calls are TRBV6-5 and TRBJ2-1; D is uncertain. The germline V and J ends were trimmed by 8 bases and 7 bases, with 12 bases remaining between them. The germline V gene encodes CDR1 MNHEY and CDR2 SVGAGI. CDR3 length: 12 residues. CDR3 in amino acids: CASVLRFNEQFF. CDR3 nucleotides: TGTGCCAGCGTACTGAGGTTTAATGAGCAGTTCTTC.

In DNA form, the CDR3 reads TGCGCCAGCAGCCTTACAGGGGGCACAACTAATGAAAAACTGTTTTTT. It specifies CASSLTGGTTNEKLFF. The chain is built from TRBV5-1 and TRBJ1-4; 9 bases match TRBD1. Germline loops: CDR1 SGHRS, CDR2 YFSETQ. CDR3 length: 16 residues. The V gene end was trimmed by 4 bases and the J gene end by 0 bases; junction bases not matched to a gene: 4.

The rearrangement uses TRBV2 and TRBJ2-7; 7 nucleotides match TRBD2. This CDR3 has 12 amino acids. Germline values: CDR1 SNHLY, CDR2 FYNNEI. With V trimmed by 10 bases and J by 0 bases, 3 bases remained unmatched. The CDR3: CATRTSSYEQYF. In DNA, the CDR3 is TGTGCCACCCGGACTAGCTCCTACGAGCAGTACTTC.

This rearrangement joins TRBV2 to TRBJ2-1; 9 nucleotides agree with TRBD1. This CDR3 is built from 14 residues. Per germline, CDR1 SNHLY and CDR2 FYNNEI. With V trimmed by 6 bases and J by 5 bases, 5 bases remained unmatched. CDR3 amino acids: CASSRTGANNEQFF. For the CDR3, the DNA is TGTGCCAGCAGCAGGACAGGGGCCAACAATGAGCAGTTCTTC.

This chain links TRBV10-3 with TRBJ1-1; D may be TRBD1 (6 bases). CDR3 length: 14 residues. The V gene lost 3 bases and the J gene lost 7 bases, with 15 bases spanning the gap. Germline CDR1 is ENHRY and CDR2 is SYGVKD. CDR3 DNA: TGTGCCATCAGTGACTTGGCAGGGGAAGTTGAAGCTTTCTTT. Amino acids: CAISDLAGEVEAFF.

The V and J genes are TRBV19 and TRBJ2-2; 8 bases are shared with TRBD1. The V gene end was trimmed by 6 bases and the J gene end by 1 base; junction bases not matched to a gene: 4. Germline V gene lookup returns CDR1 LNHDA and CDR2 SQIVND (reference sequence). The CDR3 totals 15 residues. The CDR3 region is CASRSGTGNTGELFF. CDR3 bases: TGTGCCAGTAGATCCGGGACAGGGAACACCGGGGAGCTGTTTTTT.

V usage is TRBV30 and J usage is TRBJ2-7; 7 bases are a match to TRBD1. After removal of 1 base from V and 3 bases from J, the junction contained 6 bases not matched to a gene. CDR1 is GTSNPN, CDR2 SVGIG, per germline (reference sequence). This CDR3 comprises 14 residues. CDR3 residues: CAWSEGAGGYEQYF. CDR3 DNA sequence: TGTGCCTGGAGTGAGGGGGCAGGGGGCTACGAGCAGTACTTC.

The rearrangement links TRBV9 to TRBJ2-1; 9 bases align to TRBD2. Trimming cost V 4 bases and J 6 bases; bases outside gene matches: 14. CDR3 length equals 17 residues. Germline V lookup: CDR1 SGDLS, CDR2 YYNGEE. The CDR3 DNA is TGTGCCAGCAGCCCCCCGGGTGTAGCGGGGGTCTCCAATGAGCAGTTCTTC. Residues: CASSPPGVAGVSNEQFF.